Listed below are T cell receptor beta chains from one sample, sequenced in a study of technical replicates of blood from several donors. TCRdb's copy holds only in-frame clones and misses some; the assay was immunoSEQ multiplex PCR. Here the sample spans around 76,000 clones, about 93% being singletons. The sample comprised T cells isolated from PBMCs. The receptors stem from a human donor in good health. The CDR3 runs from the conserved cysteine through the conserved F or W. Each record gives: CDR3 protein, J gene, V gene.

cdr3_aa: CASSQETSGGAWTDTQYF
j_call: TRBJ2-3
v_call: TRBV4-2

cdr3_aa: CASSHASGSIADTQYF
j_call: TRBJ2-3
v_call: TRBV4-1

cdr3_aa: CASSHGTANSYEQYF
j_call: TRBJ2-7
v_call: TRBV4-1

cdr3_aa: CSAVRGDTQYF
j_call: TRBJ2-3
v_call: TRBV20-1

cdr3_aa: CASSEAHYGYTF
j_call: TRBJ1-2
v_call: TRBV11-2

cdr3_aa: CATSNPGQGARGTEAFF
j_call: TRBJ1-1
v_call: TRBV15

cdr3_aa: CASSVLRGPLPNYGYTF
j_call: TRBJ1-2
v_call: TRBV9

cdr3_aa: CASSPMSSGGARDYNEQFF
j_call: TRBJ2-1
v_call: TRBV5-1

cdr3_aa: CASSPPGRDGTSFF
j_call: TRBJ1-1
v_call: TRBV9

cdr3_aa: CASSSTRWATTNEKLFF
j_call: TRBJ1-4
v_call: TRBV19

cdr3_aa: CASSLFGGTGELFF
j_call: TRBJ2-2
v_call: TRBV27

cdr3_aa: CASSHGGGTEAFF
j_call: TRBJ1-1
v_call: TRBV6-5

cdr3_aa: CASSLVQGAIETQYF
j_call: TRBJ2-5
v_call: TRBV5-4

cdr3_aa: CASSGTSGPPRDTQYF
j_call: TRBJ2-3
v_call: TRBV9

cdr3_aa: CASSVAGAYEQYF
j_call: TRBJ2-7
v_call: TRBV7-9

cdr3_aa: CASSLLAGTNSPLHF
j_call: TRBJ1-6
v_call: TRBV5-1

cdr3_aa: CASSVVGQGYNEQFF
j_call: TRBJ2-1
v_call: TRBV9

cdr3_aa: CATSRGTGTGRDNEQFF
j_call: TRBJ2-1
v_call: TRBV15

cdr3_aa: CAWSVKGAPRDGYTF
j_call: TRBJ1-2
v_call: TRBV30

cdr3_aa: CASSGQAAAYEQYF
j_call: TRBJ2-7
v_call: TRBV5-1

cdr3_aa: CASSPGTSHEQYF
j_call: TRBJ2-7
v_call: TRBV6-6

cdr3_aa: CASTLAGGLNIQYF
j_call: TRBJ2-4
v_call: TRBV2

cdr3_aa: CASSQTGGTEAFF
j_call: TRBJ1-1
v_call: TRBV14

cdr3_aa: CSVELLGRSDTEAFF
j_call: TRBJ1-1
v_call: TRBV29-1

cdr3_aa: CASSVDGRRGGFSIYEQYF
j_call: TRBJ2-7
v_call: TRBV9